This is a list of T cell receptor beta chains from one sample in a study of blood T cell repertoires in COVID-19. TCRdb's copy holds only in-frame clones and misses some; the assay was immunoSEQ multiplex PCR. The sample consists of roughly 120,000 clones, around 90% of them appearing once. Sequenced: peripheral blood. The receptors derive from a woman between 45 and 65 years old with acute or convalescent COVID-19. CDR3s include the opening cysteine and the closing phenylalanine or tryptophan. The order of the fields is D gene, J gene, V gene, CDR3 protein, CDR3 DNA. The D gene is left open where the match is weak.

TRBD1	TRBJ2-6	TRBV2	CASLRQGSGANVLTF	TGTGCCAGCCTCCGACAGGGCTCTGGGGCCAACGTCCTGACTTTC
-	TRBJ1-6	TRBV7-3	CASSLLDRPYNSPLHF	TGTGCCAGCAGCTTACTAGACAGGCCCTACAATTCACCCCTCCACTTT
TRBD2	TRBJ2-1	TRBV27	CASSSAGGSYNEQFF	TGTGCCAGCAGTTCAGCGGGAGGCTCCTACAATGAGCAGTTCTTC
-	TRBJ1-1	TRBV5-4	CASSFAKTEAFF	TGTGCCAGCAGCTTTGCTAAGACTGAAGCTTTCTTT
-	TRBJ1-1	TRBV7-2	CASSLALFGEAFF	TGTGCCAGCAGCTTAGCGCTTTTCGGTGAAGCTTTCTTT
-	TRBJ1-1	TRBV12-3/TRBV12-4	CASSLSPRAEAFF	TGTGCCAGCAGTTTAAGCCCCCGGGCTGAAGCTTTCTTT
-	TRBJ1-4	TRBV7-9	CASSSEVGDFFF	TGTGCCAGCAGCTCCGAAGTAGGCGACTTCTTTTTT
-	TRBJ2-3	TRBV7-8	CASSPGEASTDTQYF	TGTGCCAGCAGCCCCGGGGAAGCCAGCACAGATACGCAGTATTTT
-	TRBJ1-1	TRBV6-5	CASSSLGGKSTEAFF	TGTGCCAGCAGTTCCCTCGGGGGGAAGAGCACTGAAGCTTTCTTT
TRBD1	TRBJ1-5	TRBV19	CASTIGQASNQPQHF	TGTGCCAGTACCATCGGACAGGCCAGCAATCAGCCCCAGCATTTT
TRBD1	TRBJ2-2	TRBV5-8	CASSFRTGNTGELFF	TGTGCCAGCAGCTTTCGGACAGGGAACACCGGGGAGCTGTTTTTT
TRBD1	TRBJ2-7	TRBV18	CASDTGTGSNEQYF	TGTGCCAGCGACACCGGGACAGGGTCTAACGAGCAGTACTTC
-	TRBJ1-1	TRBV7-8	CASSPRGGLNTEAFF	TGTGCCAGCAGCCCACGAGGAGGATTGAACACTGAAGCTTTCTTT